The 3 T cell receptor beta chains listed next were all sequenced from one sample in a study of identical twins. From the 5' RACE reads, TCRdb called clonotypes with MiXCR, one entry per CDR3 protein. The sample lists over 500,000 distinct CDR3 sequences; approximately 22% were seen once. The same data also contributed to another study, on T cells expressing NK-cell markers.

Sample: CD4+ T cells sorted from blood. These receptors were taken from a woman aged 18-29 years in good health.

This chain connects TRBV4-2 to TRBJ2-1; 12 bases are a match to TRBD2. Germline CDR1 LGHNA, CDR2 YNFKEQ. CDR3 length: 16 residues. V lost 1 base to trimming and J lost 9 bases; unmatched junction nucleotides: 7. The chain's CDR3 is CASSQASPSGGGEQFF. CDR3 DNA sequence: TGTGCCAGCAGCCAAGCCTCCCCTAGCGGGGGGGGTGAGCAGTTCTTC.

J is TRBJ2-7 and V is TRBV11-2, with D perhaps TRBD1 (6 bases). Germline values: CDR1 SGHAT, CDR2 FQNNGV. This CDR3 is 17 amino acids long. Trimming shortened V by 1 base and J by 3 bases, and 19 bases separated the two germline ends. CDR3 coding DNA: TGTGCCAGCAGCTTAGTTCCTCCGGGACAAGGGGGCTACGAGCAGTACTTC. Encoded protein: CASSLVPPGQGGYEQYF.

This clonotype was counted only a few times. This rearrangement joins TRBV6-5 to TRBJ2-7; D is possibly TRBD2 (5 bases). CDR3 length equals 17 residues. V was trimmed by 0 bases and J by 0 bases, leaving 15 bases between them. In germline, CDR1 is MNHEY, CDR2 SVGAGI. CDR3 loop: CASSYSGVKPSSYEQYF. CDR3 sequence (DNA): TGTGCCAGCAGTTACTCCGGGGTAAAGCCCAGCTCCTACGAGCAGTACTTC.